These 19 T cell receptor beta chains share one sample of origin, sequenced in a study of blood T cell repertoires in COVID-19 (dated by TCRdb to about 2020). Receptor libraries were prepared by the immunoSEQ multiplex PCR assay. TCRdb limited this immuneACCESS table to in-frame rearrangements with V and J called. A share of clones is missing; checked studies link under half to unresolved V genes, and the rest is unexplained. This sample comprises approximately 220,000 clones, roughly 82% of them detected only once. The ten largest clones add up to about 4.5% of the sample. Specimen: peripheral blood. The origin of the receptors is a woman in her seventies with acute or convalescent COVID-19.

The genes are TRBV25-1 and TRBJ1-2; D call uncertain. Germline V gene data show CDR1 as MGHDK and CDR2 as SYGVNS. The CDR3 sequence is 13 residues long. Trimming left V 1 base short and J 8 bases short, with 11 bases between. The CDR3 DNA sequence: TGTGCCAGCAGTGAATTGGGGAGTTCGGGCTACACCTTC. It translates to CASSELGSSGYTF.

The sample holds a few counts of this clone. The chain couples TRBV20-1 to TRBJ2-5; possible D gene TRBD1, 5 bases. The CDR3 spans 13 residues. Between the trimmed V and J ends, which lost 3 bases and 4 bases, there was a span of 12 bases. Germline loops: CDR1 DFQATT, CDR2 SNEGSKA (reference sequence). The CDR3 nucleotides are TGCAGTGCTAGTCGGCAGGGTGGAGAGACCCAGTACTTC. This sequence encodes CSASRQGGETQYF.

With respect to this clone: Other nucleotide sequences in the sample specify the same CDR3. J is TRBJ1-1 and V is TRBV11-2; D gene unclear. Trimming pared 3 bases from V and 4 bases from J, leaving 9 bases between. The CDR3 is 13 amino acids. The germline V gene has CDR1 SGHAT and CDR2 FQNNGV. CDR3 amino acids: CASSFVEGTEAFF. The CDR3 nucleotides are TGTGCCAGCAGCTTCGTAGAGGGCACTGAAGCTTTCTTT.

The V gene is TRBV7-8, the J gene TRBJ1-1, with 9 bases fitting TRBD1. The CDR3 has 14 residues. V gave up 5 bases and J gave up 4 bases; unmatched junction bases: 5. Germline loops: CDR1 SGHVS, CDR2 FQNEAQ. DNA of the CDR3: TGTGCCAGCAGCAGGGACAGGGAGGCCACTGAAGCTTTCTTT. Residues: CASSRDREATEAFF.

The chain combines TRBV5-1 with TRBJ1-4; D remains unclear. Trimming removed 4 bases from V and 8 bases from J, with 18 bases in between. The CDR3 extends over 15 amino acids. In germline, CDR1 is SGHRS, CDR2 YFSETQ. CDR3 nucleotide sequence: TGCGCCAGCAGCCCGGGAGAGGGAGGAAGGGAAAAACTGTTTTTT. Protein sequence: CASSPGEGGREKLFF.

The V call is TRBV24-1, the J call TRBJ1-2, with D perhaps matching TRBD1 (6 bases). Trimming stripped 6 bases from V and 2 bases from J, with 15 bases between. Germline loops: CDR1 KGHDR, CDR2 SFDVKD. This CDR3 contains 15 residues. For the CDR3, the DNA is TGTGCCACCAGTCCCGGGGGGCAGGGAAACTATGGCTACACCTTC. Its translation is CATSPGGQGNYGYTF.

V gene TRBV2 combines with J gene TRBJ2-3; D possibly corresponds to TRBD1 (6 bases). The CDR3 covers 15 residues. Trimming shortened V by 2 bases and J by 3 bases, and 12 bases separated the two germline ends. Germline CDR1 and CDR2: SNHLY and FYNNEI. CDR3 residues: CASSETGLGTDTQYF. DNA of the CDR3: TGTGCCAGCAGTGAAACAGGGTTGGGTACAGATACGCAGTATTTT.

The V and J genes are TRBV28 and TRBJ1-5, with TRBD1 identical over 8 bases. Trimming at V came to 7 bases and at J to 0 bases, leaving 17 bases not matched to a gene. Looked up from germline, CDR1 is MDHEN and CDR2 is SYDVKM. This CDR3 is 19 amino acids long. CDR3: CASTIRTGRRGGSNQPQHF. DNA of the CDR3: TGTGCCAGCACCATACGGACAGGGCGTCGTGGGGGTAGCAATCAGCCCCAGCATTTT.

J is TRBJ1-1 and V is TRBV6-5, with TRBD1 matching over 10 bases. The CDR3 has 14 amino acids. CDR1 and CDR2 from the germline V gene are MNHEY and SVGAGI. V dropped 6 bases and J dropped 7; count of bases not matched to a gene: 8. The CDR3 nucleotides are TGTGCCAGCAGCTGGGACAGGGGAAACGGTGAAGCTTTCTTT. It encodes CASSWDRGNGEAFF.

The chain employs TRBV5-1 and TRBJ2-5, with 8 bases matching TRBD1. This CDR3 has 17 residues. J gave up 7 bases and V 2 bases, and 16 bases lay outside the gene matches. Germline V gives CDR1 SGHRS, CDR2 YFSETQ. CDR3 sequence (DNA): TGCGCCAGCAGCTTAATACTTGGGGGGACAGGCCAGTCGACCCAGTACTTC. Its translation is CASSLILGGTGQSTQYF.

The J gene is TRBJ2-1, the V gene TRBV18; TRBD2 matches 11 bases. The length of the CDR3 is 15 residues. Per the germline V gene, CDR1 is KGHSH and CDR2 is LQKENI. Trimming at V came to 3 bases and at J to 15 bases, leaving 13 bases not matched to a gene. The CDR3 sequence is CASSPPGTSGRMSFF. In nucleotides, the CDR3 is TGTGCCAGCTCACCCCCCGGGACTAGCGGTCGCATGTCGTTCTTC.

J is TRBJ1-1 and V is TRBV5-1, with D maybe TRBD1 (6 bases). V dropped 1 base and J dropped 4 bases, with 11 bases sitting between them. The V gene's germline CDR1 is SGHRS and CDR2 YFSETQ. CDR3 size: 14 residues. This chain's CDR3 is CASSLSGVGTEAFF. CDR3 coding DNA: TGCGCCAGCAGCTTGTCAGGGGTTGGCACTGAAGCTTTCTTT.

This chain uses TRBV7-6 with TRBJ2-1; D not resolved. This CDR3 comprises 13 residues. Germline V gives CDR1 SGHVS, CDR2 FNYEAQ. Trimming shortened V by 5 bases and J by 10 bases, and 15 bases separated the two germline ends. CDR3 in amino acids: CASSVPASREQFF. The DNA for the CDR3 is TGTGCCAGCAGCGTGCCCGCGTCGCGGGAGCAGTTCTTC.

This clone was picked up one time. The chain recombines TRBV5-1 with TRBJ2-1, with 13 bases matching TRBD2. Germline CDR1 is SGHRS and CDR2 is YFSETQ. V dropped 4 bases and J dropped 3; count of bases not matched to a gene: 4. The CDR3 runs to 16 residues. The CDR3 bases are TGCGCCAGCAGCGCGGGGACTAGCGGGGTCTACAATGAGCAGTTCTTC. Amino acid sequence: CASSAGTSGVYNEQFF.

This clone was counted a single time. The chain recombines TRBV29-1 with TRBJ2-1; weak D call: TRBD2 (7 bases). The germline CDR1 and CDR2 sequences are SQVTM and ANQGSEA. Trimming pared 4 bases from V and 4 bases from J, leaving 17 bases between. The CDR3 contains 15 residues. DNA for the CDR3: TGCAGCGTTGTATATTGGCGGGGGCCATACAATGAGCAGTTCTTC. Its protein is CSVVYWRGPYNEQFF.

This chain joins TRBV6-5 and TRBJ2-7; the match to TRBD1 covers 11 bases. With 4 bases clipped from V and 3 bases from J, the junction kept 5 bases outside the gene matches. The CDR3 is 15 amino acids. Germline CDR1 reads MNHEY; CDR2 reads SVGAGI. The CDR3 here is CASSSWTGGLYEQYF. The DNA for the CDR3 is TGTGCCAGCAGTTCCTGGACAGGGGGCCTCTACGAGCAGTACTTC.

This clone appeared once. This chain links TRBV30 with TRBJ2-7; no reliable D call. Per germline, CDR1 GTSNPN and CDR2 SVGIG (reference sequence). Trimming left V 3 bases short and J 6 bases short, with 12 bases between. The CDR3 consists of 12 residues. Written as DNA, the CDR3 is TGTGCCTGGAGGGGCAGCAAAGGCGAGCAGTACTTC. This codes for CAWRGSKGEQYF.

This clone was seen a few times. V usage is TRBV5-4 and J usage is TRBJ2-7, with 7 bases fitting TRBD1. CDR3 length: 16 residues. Germline CDR1 reads SGHNT; CDR2 reads YYREEE (reference sequence). V was clipped by 0 bases and J by 2 bases; unmatched bases: 8. The CDR3 region has the DNA TGTGCCAGCAGCTTGGGCGAGAGACAGGGTGCCTACGAGCAGTACTTC. It specifies CASSLGERQGAYEQYF.

The gene calls are TRBV4-1 and TRBJ1-2; D is possibly TRBD1 (6 bases). Trimming pared 0 bases from V and 4 bases from J, leaving 12 bases between. The length of the CDR3 is 15 residues. In germline, CDR1 is MGHRA, CDR2 YSYEKL. The chain's CDR3 is CASSQESGQIYGYTF. The CDR3 coding sequence is TGCGCCAGCAGCCAAGAAAGCGGACAGATCTATGGCTACACCTTC.